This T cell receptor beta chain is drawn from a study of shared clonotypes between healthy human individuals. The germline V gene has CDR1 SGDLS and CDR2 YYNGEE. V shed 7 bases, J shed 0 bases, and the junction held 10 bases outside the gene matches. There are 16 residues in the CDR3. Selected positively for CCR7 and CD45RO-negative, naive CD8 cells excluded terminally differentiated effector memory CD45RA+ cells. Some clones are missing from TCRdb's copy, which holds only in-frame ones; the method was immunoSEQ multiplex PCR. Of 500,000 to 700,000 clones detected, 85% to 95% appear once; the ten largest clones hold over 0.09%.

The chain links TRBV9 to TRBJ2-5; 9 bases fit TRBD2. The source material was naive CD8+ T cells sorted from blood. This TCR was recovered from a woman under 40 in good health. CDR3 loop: CASSLGLASYQETQYF. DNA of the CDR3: TGTGCCAGCTCATTGGGACTAGCTTCGTACCAAGAGACCCAGTACTTC.